This TCR beta chain was sequenced in a study of cytomegalovirus exposure and HLA in healthy donors. Study-wide results and caveats: Most sequenced TCRs were rare (though some public TCRs occurred in many donors). Sequences of the TCR beta chain were said to predict the HLA-A and HLA-B alleles of most subjects accurately. Other equally common chains were less clonally expanded than HLA-associated TCR beta chains, a later analysis showed.

Regarding this clone: Its antigen is currently unknown.

Germline CDR1 reads SGDLS; CDR2 reads YYNGEE. The CDR3 runs to 16 residues. A multiplex PCR was run with 60 Vbeta primers and 13 Jbeta primers. This table comes from immunoSEQ multiplex PCR, and its TCRdb copy is limited to in-frame clones, with some not included. This table holds 170,000 or so clones, roughly 79% found once. This receptor was taken from a male donor in good health and CMV-seronegative. What was sequenced was PBMCs. The genes are TRBV9 and TRBJ2-5; TRBD2 aligns across 9 bases. The end of the DNA aligns better with TRBJ2-7, so the J call may be wrong. The CDR3 DNA reads TGTGCCAGCAGCGTAGACGCTAGCGGGACTTTTTACGAGCAGTACTTC. Its protein is CASSVDASGTFYEQYF.